Following are 10 T cell receptor beta chains from one sample sequenced in a study of cytomegalovirus exposure and HLA in healthy donors. Amplification used 60 Vbeta primers and 13 Jbeta primers. Sequencing was performed with immunoSEQ multiplex PCR; in TCRdb, only in-frame clones are kept and a portion is missing. This table holds about 180,000 clones, roughly 78% found once. The sequenced sample consisted of PBMCs. The origin of the receptors is a woman aged 25 to 39 in good health and CMV-seronegative.

The chain recombines TRBV2 with TRBJ1-6; no clear D. Germline CDR1 is SNHLY and CDR2 is FYNNEI. Deletions cut 8 bases from V and 0 bases from J, with 14 bases between. The CDR3 spans 16 residues. CDR3 residues: CASGGTASSYNSPLHF. The CDR3 nucleotides read TGTGCCAGCGGAGGAACGGCGAGCTCCTATAATTCACCCCTCCACTTT.

This clone has more than one count but fewer than ten. This chain uses TRBV9 with TRBJ1-2; D may be TRBD1 (6 bases). V gave up 0 bases and J gave up 5 bases, with 17 bases separating them. CDR1 is SGDLS, CDR2 YYNGEE, per germline. The CDR3 sequence is 16 residues long. The CDR3 loop reads CASSVGRQARRYGYTF. Written as DNA, the CDR3 is TGTGCCAGCAGCGTAGGTCGACAGGCGAGACGTTATGGCTACACCTTC. Filled out from reference TRBV9 and TRBJ1-2, the complete variable domain reads DSGVTQTPKHLITATGQRVTLRCSPRSGDLSVYWYQQSLDQGLQFLIQYYNGEERAKGNILERFSAQQFPDLHSELNLSSLELGDSALYFCASSVGRQARRYGYTFGSGTRLTVV.

The rearrangement links TRBV5-4 to TRBJ1-2, with no clear D. CDR1 and CDR2 (germline): SGHNT, YYREEE (reference sequence). Deletions cut 1 base from V and 7 bases from J, with 11 bases between. This CDR3 spans 13 amino acids. The CDR3 sequence is CASSLSGSRGYTF. CDR3 DNA sequence: TGTGCCAGCAGCTTGAGCGGGTCCCGTGGCTACACCTTC.

The sample holds a few counts of this clone. The J gene is TRBJ1-1, the V gene TRBV27, with D perhaps matching TRBD1 (6 bases). CDR3 length equals 14 residues. Germline assignment: CDR1 MNHEY and CDR2 SMNVEV (reference sequence). Trimming left V 2 bases short and J 3 bases short, with 10 bases between. The CDR3 here is CASSLHRVDTEAFF. CDR3 in DNA: TGTGCCAGCAGTTTACACAGGGTGGACACTGAAGCTTTCTTT.

This clone was recorded a few times. The chain combines TRBV4-1 with TRBJ1-1; D not certain. Between the trimmed V and J ends, which lost 1 base and 7 bases, there was a span of 16 bases. Germline V lookup: CDR1 MGHRA, CDR2 YSYEKL. The CDR3 contains 15 residues. In nucleotides, the CDR3 is TGCGCCAGCAGCCAAGTATGGCGGCAGCTATATGAAGCTTTCTTT. Translation: CASSQVWRQLYEAFF.

The rearrangement uses TRBV5-1 and TRBJ2-1; 13 positions agree with TRBD2. The CDR3 sequence is 17 residues long. V was pared by 6 bases and J by 2 bases, with 8 bases of the junction left unmatched. Germline CDR1 and CDR2: SGHRS and YFSETQ. In nucleotides, the CDR3 is TGCGCCAGCACGCGCACTAGCGGGGGGGCTCCCTACAATGAGCAGTTCTTC. Protein product: CASTRTSGGAPYNEQFF.

This sequence joins TRBV2 and TRBJ2-5, with D possibly matching TRBD1 (6 bases). This CDR3 spans 14 amino acids. V dropped 10 bases and J dropped 4 bases, with 19 bases sitting between them. Looked up from germline, CDR1 is SNHLY and CDR2 is FYNNEI. The CDR3 DNA is TGTGCCACAAACCCAGGGGTCCCCCGAGAGACCCAGTACTTC. Amino acid sequence: CATNPGVPRETQYF.

This clone has just one count. CDR3 region: CSVEGQIYGYTF. CDR3 DNA: TGCAGCGTTGAGGGCCAGATCTATGGCTACACCTTC. J is TRBJ1-2 and V is TRBV29-1; D gene unclear. Per germline, CDR1 SQVTM and CDR2 ANQGSEA. The V and J ends lost 3 bases and 4 bases respectively, with 9 bases between them. The CDR3 covers 12 residues.

This CDR3 is CASSSKGRGDYGYTF. The CDR3 DNA sequence: TGTGCCAGCAGCTCGAAGGGCCGGGGGGACTATGGCTACACCTTC. The V gene is TRBV7-8, the J gene TRBJ1-2, with D perhaps TRBD1 (5 bases). Trimming removed 4 bases from V and 3 bases from J, with 15 bases in between. Per the germline V gene, CDR1 is SGHVS and CDR2 is FQNEAQ. CDR3 length: 15 amino acids.

V and J are TRBV4-1 and TRBJ2-2; D unclear. Germline assignment: CDR1 MGHRA and CDR2 YSYEKL. The CDR3 extends over 15 amino acids. V shed 4 bases and J shed 2 bases, with 11 bases lying between them. CDR3 sequence: CASSPMGSNTGELFF. For the CDR3, the DNA is TGCGCCAGCAGCCCCATGGGCAGTAACACCGGGGAGCTGTTTTTT.